The clone carrying this TCR beta chain was seen only once. Its cognate antigen is unknown. This record comes from a study of T cell clonotyping in hematopoietic cell transplantation. Here immunoSEQ multiplex PCR was the method, and the copy in TCRdb shows in-frame clones only, minus some. Here the sample spans 11,000 to 15,000 clones, 85% to 90% being singletons. The V and J ends lost 3 bases and 3 bases, in that order; junction bases with no gene match: 10. The CDR3 totals 16 residues. Germline assignment: CDR1 MNHEY and CDR2 SMNVEV (reference sequence). Study-wide results and limits: No sorting was done, leaving CD4 and CD8 contributions mixed. After transplant, recipient diversity fell while pathologically expanded clonotypes grew through day 180. Few recipient clonotypes overlapped donors; over 95% were de novo at given depth. Graft donor and pretransplant recipient Inverse Simpson Index values predicted broader posttransplant TCR diversity.

V usage is TRBV27 and J usage is TRBJ2-7, with 8 bases fitting TRBD2. The sequences come from PBMCs, collected 100 days after allogeneic stem cell transplant. The TCR comes from a male patient aged 50 to 59 who had an allogeneic stem cell transplant from an unrelated donor, so T cells may come from the graft donor. Some clones in this sample may be carry-over from other donors' samples. The CDR3 DNA sequence: TGTGCCAGCAGTTTGAGAACACGGGGGGGACTCTACGAGCAGTACTTC. Protein: CASSLRTRGGLYEQYF.